Presented here are 31 T cell receptor beta chains from one specimen sequenced in a study of technical replicates of blood from four donors. Profiled with immunoSEQ multiplex PCR; TCRdb holds only in-frame clones, not every one. The sample records 60,000 to 65,000 clones, around 86% being singletons. Specimen: PBMCs. Receptors were obtained from a human donor in good health. Some clones in this sample may be carry-over from other donors' samples.

The gene calls are TRBV5-5 and TRBJ2-5; 10 positions match TRBD2. The CDR3 sequence is 17 residues long. The germline gives CDR1 SGHKS, CDR2 YYEKEE (reference sequence). The V gene end was trimmed by 1 base and the J gene end by 5 bases; junction bases not matched to a gene: 11. In DNA, the CDR3 is TGTGCCAGCAGCTTGCTAGCGGGGGTTACCGGGAGGGAGACCCAGTACTTC. Protein: CASSLLAGVTGRETQYF.

The V and J genes are TRBV4-3 and TRBJ1-3; TRBD1 might be the D (6 bases). The V gene lost 1 base and the J gene lost 1 base, with 11 bases spanning the gap. This CDR3 contains 16 residues. The germline gives CDR1 LGHNA, CDR2 YSLEER. The CDR3 loop reads CASSQARGGSGNTIYF. CDR3 coding DNA: TGCGCCAGCAGCCAAGCGAGGGGGGGGTCTGGAAACACCATATATTTT.

The V and J genes are TRBV6-1 and TRBJ1-1; D is perhaps TRBD1 (5 bases). Trimming left V 6 bases short and J 5 bases short, with 13 bases between. The length of the CDR3 is 13 residues. Germline CDR1 is MNHNS and CDR2 is SASEGT. CDR3 bases: TGTGCCAGCAGCGAAACCCAGGGAACTGAAGCTTTCTTT. Protein: CASSETQGTEAFF.

V gene TRBV9 combines with J gene TRBJ2-2, with TRBD2 matching over 10 bases. CDR1 SGDLS and CDR2 YYNGEE come from the germline V gene. J gave up 0 bases and V 4 bases, and 15 bases lay outside the gene matches. This CDR3 contains 20 residues. Written as DNA, the CDR3 is TGTGCCAGCAGCCCCCGGGGTGGAGCGGGAGGGCCCGCGAACACCGGGGAGCTGTTTTTT. Its translation is CASSPRGGAGGPANTGELFF.

The chain combines TRBV23-1 with TRBJ1-1, with unresolved D. TRBV23-1 is sorted into the ORF group, with uncertain function. Between the trimmed V and J ends, which lost 11 bases and 3 bases, there was a span of 13 bases. The CDR3 sequence is 12 residues long. As DNA, the CDR3 is TGCGCCGGTCCCAAGAGGGACACTGAAGCTTTCTTT. It encodes CAGPKRDTEAFF.

The chain joins TRBV18 to TRBJ2-1; 16 bases match TRBD2. The CDR3 is 21 residues long. Losses at the gene ends were 1 base for V and 2 bases for J; bases not matched to a gene: 11. Germline loops: CDR1 KGHSH, CDR2 LQKENI. The CDR3 spells CASSPRSPGLAGGHPYNEQFF. As DNA, the CDR3 is TGTGCCAGCTCACCACGCTCCCCGGGACTAGCGGGGGGGCACCCCTACAATGAGCAGTTCTTC.

V gene TRBV9 combines with J gene TRBJ2-1; 10 nucleotides agree with TRBD2. V lost 4 bases and J lost 3; bases outside the gene matches: 7. Germline loops: CDR1 SGDLS, CDR2 YYNGEE. This CDR3 region has 16 residues. The CDR3 spells CASSPPRTSGYNEQFF. The DNA of the CDR3 is TGTGCCAGCAGCCCGCCTCGGACTAGCGGCTACAATGAGCAGTTCTTC.

V is TRBV11-2 and J is TRBJ1-2; possibly TRBD1 for D (6 bases). With 0 bases removed from V and 2 bases from J, the gap between germline ends came to 7 bases. CDR3 length: 14 amino acids. The germline V gene encodes CDR1 SGHAT and CDR2 FQNNGV. CDR3 region: CASSLDRGNYGYTF. The CDR3 DNA reads TGTGCCAGCAGCTTAGACAGGGGAAACTATGGCTACACCTTC.

This clone was observed a handful of times. The V gene is TRBV29-1, the J gene TRBJ2-6; no definite D call. V lost 5 bases, J lost 0 bases, and 14 bases lay in between. This CDR3 is 16 amino acids long. Per the germline V gene, CDR1 is SQVTM and CDR2 is ANQGSEA. The CDR3 spells CSVFSDINSGANVLTF. In DNA, the CDR3 is TGCAGCGTTTTCTCAGACATAAACTCTGGGGCCAACGTCCTGACTTTC.

The chain couples TRBV7-9 to TRBJ2-7, with D possibly TRBD2 on 5 matching bases. CDR3 size: 13 residues. V was pared by 8 bases and J by 8 bases, with 19 bases between. Germline V lookup: CDR1 SEHNR, CDR2 FQNEAQ (reference sequence). CDR3 protein: CASVPGGLLQQYF. The CDR3 bases are TGTGCCAGCGTCCCAGGAGGCCTCCTACAGCAGTACTTC.

The J gene is TRBJ2-5, the V gene TRBV15; 9 nucleotides align to TRBD2. The CDR3 loop spans 14 amino acids. Looked up from germline, CDR1 is LNHNV and CDR2 is YYDKDF (reference sequence). The junction had 0 bases not matched to a gene; V was cut back by 2 bases and J by 2 bases. The CDR3: CATSRLAGQETQYF. Written as DNA, the CDR3 is TGTGCCACCAGCAGACTAGCGGGGCAAGAGACCCAGTACTTC. The full variable domain, its missing parts supplied by reference TRBV15 and TRBJ2-5, is DAMVIQNPRYQVTQFGKPVTLSCSQTLNHNVMYWYQQKSSQAPKLLFHYYDKDFNNEADTPDNFQSRRPNTSFCFLDIRSPGLGDTAMYLCATSRLAGQETQYFGPGTRLLVL.

This chain uses TRBV19 with TRBJ2-5; TRBD1 matches 8 bases. The CDR3 loop spans 13 amino acids. Trimming took 6 bases from V and 2 from J; bases not matched to a gene: 2. CDR1 and CDR2 (germline): LNHDA, SQIVND (reference sequence). The CDR3 DNA follows: TGTGCCAGTAGAGACAGGGGACAAGAGACCCAGTACTTC. Protein sequence: CASRDRGQETQYF.

This chain links TRBV30 with TRBJ2-3, with no clear D. CDR1 and CDR2 (germline): GTSNPN, SVGIG (reference sequence). The CDR3 contains 14 residues. V was shortened by 0 bases and J by 0 bases, with 7 bases between the two germline ends. The CDR3 is CAWSVPGSTDTQYF. The DNA of the CDR3 is TGTGCCTGGAGTGTACCCGGGAGCACAGATACGCAGTATTTT.

The J gene is TRBJ2-5, the V gene TRBV9; TRBD2 matches at 13 bases. The junction had 2 bases not matched to a gene; V was cut back by 3 bases and J by 0 bases. The CDR3 has 16 amino acids. Germline V gives CDR1 SGDLS, CDR2 YYNGEE. The CDR3 protein is CASSETSGGYQETQYF. The CDR3, as DNA: TGTGCCAGCAGCGAGACTAGCGGGGGGTACCAAGAGACCCAGTACTTC.

This rearrangement joins TRBV5-6 to TRBJ1-2; tentatively, D is TRBD1 (5 bases). The V end lost 3 bases, the J end lost 3 bases, and 12 bases lay between the germline ends. Germline V lookup: CDR1 SGHDT, CDR2 YYEEEE. The CDR3 has 14 residues. The CDR3 is CASSSGLGDYGYTF. CDR3 nucleotides: TGTGCCAGCAGCTCGGGACTCGGAGACTATGGCTACACCTTC.

This clone was detected a few times. The chain combines TRBV7-3 with TRBJ2-2, with D possibly being TRBD1 (5 bases). The CDR3 consists of 14 residues. Germline CDR1 reads SGHTA; CDR2 reads FQGTGA. With 2 bases removed from V and 2 bases from J, the gap between germline ends came to 6 bases. The CDR3 DNA reads TGTGCCAGCAGCTTAGGACAAAACACCGGGGAGCTGTTTTTT. Translated, it gives CASSLGQNTGELFF.

The chain combines TRBV7-2 with TRBJ2-7; TRBD2 matches at 8 bases. CDR1 is SGHTA, CDR2 FQGNSA, per germline. Losses at the gene ends were 5 bases for V and 4 bases for J; bases not matched to a gene: 10. The length of the CDR3 is 15 residues. Here the CDR3 reads CASSLGSGILYEQYF. The CDR3 DNA is TGTGCCAGCAGCCTTGGTAGCGGGATCTTATACGAGCAGTACTTC.

The chain recombines TRBV11-2 with TRBJ2-1; 12 bases match TRBD2. CDR3 length: 15 amino acids. J was trimmed by 8 bases and V by 3 bases; bases with no gene match: 5. Per the germline V gene, CDR1 is SGHAT and CDR2 is FQNNGV. The CDR3 DNA is TGTGCCAGCAGCTTCTCTAGCGGGGGGGCGGATGAGCAGTTCTTC. Translating gives CASSFSSGGADEQFF.

The genes are TRBV2 and TRBJ1-1; no definite D call. Germline assignment: CDR1 SNHLY and CDR2 FYNNEI. The CDR3 covers 14 residues. The V end was cut by 4 bases, the J end by 3 bases, with 12 bases between. The CDR3 region is CASSGAGWDTEAFF. CDR3 bases: TGTGCCAGCAGTGGGGCCGGATGGGACACTGAAGCTTTCTTT.

This rearrangement joins TRBV18 to TRBJ2-1; D gene uncertain. Germline CDR1 and CDR2: KGHSH and LQKENI. The V end was cut by 5 bases, the J end by 6 bases, with 14 bases between. CDR3 length: 14 amino acids. The CDR3 nucleotides read TGTGCCAGCTCAGCGAACCAACCCCCCAATGAGCAGTTCTTC. This sequence encodes CASSANQPPNEQFF. Using reference TRBV18 and TRBJ2-1 for the parts outside the CDR3, the full variable domain is NAGVMQNPRHLVRRRGQEARLRCSPMKGHSHVYWYRQLPEEGLKFMVYLQKENIIDESGMPKERFSAEFPKEGPSILRIQQVVRGDSAAYFCASSANQPPNEQFFGPGTRLTVL.

CDR3 nucleotides: TGTGCCAGCTCACCTGGGACAGCAGAGACCCAGTACTTC. Amino acid sequence: CASSPGTAETQYF. This chain connects TRBV18 to TRBJ2-5; 7 nucleotides match TRBD1. Trimming took 3 bases from V and 4 from J; bases not matched to a gene: 2. The CDR3 runs to 13 residues. Per germline, CDR1 KGHSH and CDR2 LQKENI. Combining the CDR3 with reference TRBV18 and TRBJ2-5 gives the whole variable domain NAGVMQNPRHLVRRRGQEARLRCSPMKGHSHVYWYRQLPEEGLKFMVYLQKENIIDESGMPKERFSAEFPKEGPSILRIQQVVRGDSAAYFCASSPGTAETQYFGPGTRLLVL.

This chain connects TRBV11-2 to TRBJ2-3; 9 nucleotides line up with TRBD2. The V segment lost 6 bases and the J segment 3 bases; nucleotides outside the gene matches: 4. Per germline, CDR1 SGHAT and CDR2 FQNNGV. The CDR3 is 14 residues long. The CDR3 DNA reads TGTGCCAGCAGGACGGGACTAGCAACAGATACGCAGTATTTT. This gives the protein CASRTGLATDTQYF.

V gene TRBV7-6 combines with J gene TRBJ2-7; 8 bases align to TRBD1. This CDR3 spans 13 amino acids. With 5 bases clipped from V and 6 bases from J, the junction kept 6 bases outside the gene matches. Looked up from germline, CDR1 is SGHVS and CDR2 is FNYEAQ. The CDR3 DNA follows: TGTGCCAGCAGCCTGGACAGGGCGGGCGAGCAGTACTTC. This gives the protein CASSLDRAGEQYF.

The gene calls are TRBV15 and TRBJ2-7; 9 bases match TRBD2. Germline-derived CDR1 and CDR2 are LNHNV and YYDKDF (reference sequence). The CDR3 is 14 amino acids. V dropped 6 bases and J dropped 3; count of bases not matched to a gene: 6. CDR3 loop: CATRASGARYEQYF. CDR3 in DNA: TGTGCCACCAGGGCTAGCGGGGCTCGCTACGAGCAGTACTTC.

V and J are TRBV7-3 and TRBJ2-7, with no clear D. In germline, CDR1 is SGHTA, CDR2 FQGTGA. The CDR3 runs to 15 residues. V lost 1 base, J lost 3 bases, and 13 bases lay in between. In DNA, the CDR3 is TGTGCCAGCAGCTTAAGTAGTGCCGGGTACTACGAGCAGTACTTC. Amino acid sequence: CASSLSSAGYYEQYF.

The chain links TRBV19 to TRBJ1-5; 9 bases map to TRBD1. Germline CDR1 reads LNHDA; CDR2 reads SQIVND (reference sequence). V was clipped by 4 bases and J by 4 bases; unmatched bases: 2. The CDR3 spans 14 residues. The CDR3 DNA follows: TGTGCCAGTAGTAGCGACAGGGGGAATCAGCCCCAGCATTTT. It codes for CASSSDRGNQPQHF. Variable domain in full (rest from reference TRBV19 and TRBJ1-5): DGGITQSPKYLFRKEGQNVTLSCEQNLNHDAMYWYRQDPGQGLRLIYYSQIVNDFQKGDIAEGYSVSREKKESFPLTVTSAQKNPTAFYLCASSSDRGNQPQHFGDGTRLSIL.

CDR3 sequence (DNA): TGTGCCAGCAGCGAACAGGGGGCGGGCCAGCCCCAGCATTTT. Translation: CASSEQGAGQPQHF. The chain is built from TRBV7-9 and TRBJ1-5, with 9 bases that match TRBD1. The CDR3 sequence is 14 residues long. Unmatched junction bases numbered 6, after V lost 5 bases and J lost 7 bases. Germline V gene data show CDR1 as SEHNR and CDR2 as FQNEAQ (reference sequence). Full variable domain (rest looked up from reference TRBV7-9 and TRBJ1-5): DTGVSQNPRHKITKRGQNVTFRCDPISEHNRLYWYRQTLGQGPEFLTYFQNEAQLEKSRLLSDRFSAERPKGSFSTLEIQRTEQGDSAMYLCASSEQGAGQPQHFGDGTRLSIL.

J is TRBJ1-2 and V is TRBV6-5, with D hard to call. Germline V gene lookup returns CDR1 MNHEY and CDR2 SVGAGI. The V end lost 5 bases, the J end lost 5 bases, and 12 bases lay between the germline ends. The CDR3 loop spans 13 amino acids. CDR3 amino acids: CASSPGPGYGYTF. The CDR3 DNA reads as TGTGCCAGCAGTCCAGGCCCGGGGTATGGCTACACCTTC.

The chain links TRBV5-6 to TRBJ1-2; 10 bases are shared with TRBD1. From germline, CDR1 is SGHDT and CDR2 YYEEEE. V lost 6 bases and J lost 2; bases outside the gene matches: 16. The CDR3 loop spans 18 amino acids. Here the CDR3 DNA reads TGTGCCAGCATAAGTTCGCGGGACAGGGGTCCCCCGAACTATGGCTACACCTTC. It is translated as CASISSRDRGPPNYGYTF.

The chain recombines TRBV7-9 with TRBJ1-2, with D perhaps TRBD1 (6 bases). V shed 5 bases and J shed 4 bases, with 17 bases lying between them. CDR1 and CDR2 (germline): SEHNR, FQNEAQ (reference sequence). This CDR3 is built from 15 residues. Written as DNA, the CDR3 is TGTGCCAGCAGCCCCTACTCTACAGGGCCCTATGGCTACACCTTC. It translates to CASSPYSTGPYGYTF. Combining the CDR3 with reference TRBV7-9 and TRBJ1-2 gives the whole variable domain DTGVSQNPRHKITKRGQNVTFRCDPISEHNRLYWYRQTLGQGPEFLTYFQNEAQLEKSRLLSDRFSAERPKGSFSTLEIQRTEQGDSAMYLCASSPYSTGPYGYTFGSGTRLTVV.

J is TRBJ1-5 and V is TRBV6-1; possibly TRBD1 for D (5 bases). V was clipped by 0 bases and J by 1 base, with 7 bases between them. This CDR3 has 15 residues. Germline lookup yields CDR1 MNHNS and CDR2 SASEGT. DNA of the CDR3: TGTGCCAGCAGTGAAGCCGGACACAGCAATCAGCCCCAGCATTTT. This encodes CASSEAGHSNQPQHF.